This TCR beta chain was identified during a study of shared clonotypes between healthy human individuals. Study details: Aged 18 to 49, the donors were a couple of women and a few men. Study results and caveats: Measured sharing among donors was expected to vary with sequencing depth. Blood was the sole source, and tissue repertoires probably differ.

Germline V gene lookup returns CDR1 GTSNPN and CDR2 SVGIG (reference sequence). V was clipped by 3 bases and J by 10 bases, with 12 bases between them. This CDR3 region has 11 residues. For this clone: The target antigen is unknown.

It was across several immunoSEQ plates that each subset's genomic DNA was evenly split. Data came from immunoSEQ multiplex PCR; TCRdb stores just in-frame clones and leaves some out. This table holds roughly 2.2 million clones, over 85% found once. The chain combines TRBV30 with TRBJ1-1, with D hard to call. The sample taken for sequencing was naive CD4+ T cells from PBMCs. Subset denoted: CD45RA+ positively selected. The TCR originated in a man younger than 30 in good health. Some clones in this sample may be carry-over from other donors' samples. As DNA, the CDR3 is TGTGCCTGGAGCGCTTTGGAGGGAGCTTTCTTT. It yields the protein CAWSALEGAFF.